This record covers a single TCR beta chain. Its target is unknown. CD45RO negativity and positive selection for CCR7 defined naive CD8 cells, a population that excluded terminally differentiated effector memory CD45RA+ cells. Each subset's genomic DNA was shared equally among a number of immunoSEQ plates. Assay used: immunoSEQ multiplex PCR; TCRdb lists only in-frame clones, some missing. The top ten hold about 24% of the sample, which has approximately 720,000 clones, roughly nine tenths seen once. The data stem from a study of shared clonotypes between healthy human individuals. General study results and limits: Clonotypes not shared had lower generation probabilities than those common to all four donors.

The V gene lost 0 bases and the J gene lost 3 bases, with 12 bases spanning the gap. The CDR3 has 15 amino acids. The V gene's germline CDR1 is SEHNR and CDR2 FQNEAQ (reference sequence). This clonotype was obtained from a man aged 25-45 years in good health. V usage is TRBV7-9 and J usage is TRBJ2-7, with D tentatively TRBD1 (5 bases). The sequenced material came from naive CD8+ T cells sorted from blood. CDR3 sequence: CASSLAGRGSYEQYF. CDR3 DNA sequence: TGTGCCAGCAGCTTAGCAGGTAGGGGCAGCTACGAGCAGTACTTC. Drawing the rest from reference TRBV7-9 and TRBJ2-7, the complete variable domain is DTGVSQNPRHKITKRGQNVTFRCDPISEHNRLYWYRQTLGQGPEFLTYFQNEAQLEKSRLLSDRFSAERPKGSFSTLEIQRTEQGDSAMYLCASSLAGRGSYEQYFGPGTRLTVT.